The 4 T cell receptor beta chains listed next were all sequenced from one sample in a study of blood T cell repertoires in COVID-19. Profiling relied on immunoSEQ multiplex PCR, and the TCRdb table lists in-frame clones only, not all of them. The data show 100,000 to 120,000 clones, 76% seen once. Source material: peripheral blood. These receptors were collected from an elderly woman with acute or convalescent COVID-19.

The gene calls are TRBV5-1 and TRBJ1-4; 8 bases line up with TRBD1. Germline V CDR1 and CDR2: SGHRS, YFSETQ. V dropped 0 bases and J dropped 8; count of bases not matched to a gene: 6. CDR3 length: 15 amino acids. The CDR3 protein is CASSLEGTGGEKLFF. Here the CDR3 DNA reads TGCGCCAGCAGCTTGGAAGGAACAGGGGGGGAAAAACTGTTTTTT.

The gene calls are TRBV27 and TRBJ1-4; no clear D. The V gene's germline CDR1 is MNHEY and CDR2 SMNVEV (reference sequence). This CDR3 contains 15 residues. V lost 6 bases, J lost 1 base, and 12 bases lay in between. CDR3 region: CASRANDGTNEKLFF. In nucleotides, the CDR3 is TGTGCCAGCAGGGCCAATGATGGAACTAATGAAAAACTGTTTTTT.

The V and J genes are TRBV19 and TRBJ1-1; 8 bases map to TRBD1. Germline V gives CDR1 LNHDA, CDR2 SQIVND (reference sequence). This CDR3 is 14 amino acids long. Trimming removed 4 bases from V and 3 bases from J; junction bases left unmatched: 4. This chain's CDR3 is CASSNPGQDTEAFF. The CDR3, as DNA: TGTGCCAGTAGTAATCCGGGACAGGACACTGAAGCTTTCTTT.

This CDR3 is CASSLILSSYNEQFF. DNA for the CDR3: TGTGCCAGCAGCTTAATTCTGAGCTCCTACAATGAGCAGTTCTTC. The chain joins TRBV11-2 to TRBJ2-1; D gene unclear. The CDR3 is made up of 15 amino acids. V gave up 2 bases and J gave up 0 bases, with 8 bases separating them. Per the germline V gene, CDR1 is SGHAT and CDR2 is FQNNGV.